This T cell receptor beta chain came from a study of tumor-infiltrating lymphocytes in primary liver carcinoma (dated by TCRdb to about 2017). Background on the whole study: Roughly five patients with histopathologically diagnosed primary liver carcinoma underwent surgical resection in China between late 2015 and March 2016. The five patients, three men and two women aged 30 to 69 years, had hepatocellular carcinoma (four) or combined HCC and intrahepatic cholangiocarcinoma (one). Tumors of the five patients were stage T1-T3 N0M0 with maximum diameters of roughly 4 to 11 cm. Each sample produced about 3.5 to 7.5 million productive TCRbeta reads, and read depth showed no significant difference between tissue types. For each liver tumor, the study sampled five regions along with adjacent normal tissue and blood, and applied TCRbeta repertoire sequencing, expression microarrays and whole-exome sequencing. A total of roughly 35 specimens from 5 patients underwent TCRbeta repertoire sequencing, comprising around 25 tumor regions, 5 adjacent noncancerous liver tissues and 5 peripheral blood samples. Technical replicate repertoires showed high reproducibility, with mean shared-clone rates near 0.89 and correlation coefficients above 0.95.

Trimmed from V: 5 bases; trimmed from J: 6 bases; junction bases lacking a gene match: 3. The CDR3 is made up of 13 amino acids, end residues included. This entry keeps only the CDR3 DNA: 39 bases, framed from base 1. A word on this clonotype: Which antigen it targets is not known. A much larger clone differs by one base, so this may be a read error. Lacking the conserved final phenylalanine or tryptophan, this CDR3 likely reflects a read error.

Blood RNA was extracted from unsorted whole blood using TRIzol reagent, and germline DNA was obtained with the DNeasy Blood & Tissue kit. Chronic HBV infection was present in the patients, and the patients were treatment-naive at sampling. Before surgery, roughly 4 milliliters of peripheral blood were drawn into K2EDTA tubes. A constant-region primer and ProtoScript II reverse transcriptase were used to reverse-transcribe TCRbeta-specific cDNA from about 530 ng total RNA. The TCRbeta libraries were prepared through three rounds of nested multiplex PCR following a slightly modified ARM-PCR procedure. Each of the first two PCR rounds ran for approximately 10 cycles using multiplex TRBV1-TRBV30 forward primers together with a Cbeta reverse primer. Sample barcodes and Illumina adapters were added in a final 25-cycle PCR with Deep VentR polymerase. Before sequencing, amplicons between 200 and 500 bp were purified from gel using a QIAquick gel extraction kit. TCRbeta amplicons were sequenced on an Illumina HiSeq 2500 with 250-bp paired-end reads. Processing in the source paper ran as follows. Trimmomatic v0.33 was used to quality-trim the reads, and FLASH v1.2.11 was used to merge paired reads so that full CDR3 sequences could be recovered. V, D and J germline segments were assigned to the rearranged TCRbeta sequences by MiGEC v1.2.1b. Clonotype statistics and Shannon-Wiener diversity indices were calculated with VDJtools v1.0.0. To reduce sampling bias, subsequent analyses other than the diversity analysis used only the 250 most abundant clonotypes in each sample. TCRdb reprocessing: public reads trimmed at Q25 with fastp, clones called with MiXCR, in-frame beta chains kept. Rows with a matching CDR3 protein are joined into one entry that keeps the most common DNA and genes. TCRdb, rather than the study authors, made the V and J calls. The sample data list approximately 310,000 distinct CDR3 sequences, and roughly two thirds of these were observed just once. The top ten clones comprise around 9.5% of the sample.

The paper's findings and limits, for the study overall: Only the TCR beta chain was sequenced, which likely underestimates true repertoire diversity because unpaired alpha chains were not captured. Bulk unsorted samples precluded comparing CD4+ and CD8+ T cell repertoires. The top 250 clones made up a significantly larger repertoire fraction in tumors than in blood (p = 0.039). Only four or five patients were included in the study, and the authors note that the findings should be validated in a larger study. Repertoire overlap was higher between tumor regions (mean around 35%) than tumor-adjacent (approximately 17%) or tumor-blood (about 14%) pairs, consistent with antigen-driven expansion.

Recombination connected TRBV12-3 or TRBV12-4 to TRBJ1-4, with 7 bases in between that match TRBD1. Material for sequencing was peripheral blood. The sequence was obtained from a man aged 40-55 years with primary liver carcinoma and hepatitis B virus infection. The encoded CDR3 is CASSRGLDEKLFL. The nucleotide sequence reads TGTGCCAGCAGTAGGGGGCTCGATGAAAAACTGTTTCTT.